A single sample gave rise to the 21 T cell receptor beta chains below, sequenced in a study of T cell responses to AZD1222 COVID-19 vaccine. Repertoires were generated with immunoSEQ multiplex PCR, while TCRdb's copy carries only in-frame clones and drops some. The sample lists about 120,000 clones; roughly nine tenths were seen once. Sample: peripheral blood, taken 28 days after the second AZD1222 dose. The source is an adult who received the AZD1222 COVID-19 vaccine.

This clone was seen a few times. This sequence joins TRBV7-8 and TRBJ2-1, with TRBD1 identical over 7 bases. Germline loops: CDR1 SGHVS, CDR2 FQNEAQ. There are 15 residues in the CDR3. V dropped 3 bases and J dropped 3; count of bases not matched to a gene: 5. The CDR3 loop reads CASSFRQGDYNEQFF. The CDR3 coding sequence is TGTGCCAGCAGCTTCCGCCAGGGGGACTACAATGAGCAGTTCTTC.

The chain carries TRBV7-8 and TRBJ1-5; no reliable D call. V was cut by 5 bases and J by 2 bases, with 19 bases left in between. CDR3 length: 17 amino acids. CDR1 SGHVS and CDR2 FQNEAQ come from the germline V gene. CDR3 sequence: CASSTQSRTNGNQPQHF. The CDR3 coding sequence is TGTGCCAGCAGCACCCAGTCCAGAACGAACGGCAATCAGCCCCAGCATTTT.

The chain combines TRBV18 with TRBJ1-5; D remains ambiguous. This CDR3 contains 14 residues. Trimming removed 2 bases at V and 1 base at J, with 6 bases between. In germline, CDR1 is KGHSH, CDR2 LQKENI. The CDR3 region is CASSPEISNQPQHF. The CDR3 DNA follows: TGTGCCAGCTCACCAGAGATAAGCAATCAGCCCCAGCATTTT.

The CDR3 sequence: CASRWTGWGEAFF. CDR3 coding DNA: TGTGCCAGCAGATGGACAGGGTGGGGTGAAGCTTTCTTT. J is TRBJ1-1 and V is TRBV6-5, with 8 bases lining up with TRBD1. Germline V lookup: CDR1 MNHEY, CDR2 SVGAGI. The CDR3 is 13 residues long. Trimming removed 6 bases from V and 7 bases from J; junction bases left unmatched: 7.

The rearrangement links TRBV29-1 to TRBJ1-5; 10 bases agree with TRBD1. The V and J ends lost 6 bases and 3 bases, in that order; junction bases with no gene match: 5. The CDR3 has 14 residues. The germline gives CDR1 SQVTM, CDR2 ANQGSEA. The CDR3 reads CSVKTGGNNQPQHF. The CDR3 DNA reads TGCAGCGTGAAGACAGGGGGCAACAATCAGCCCCAGCATTTT.

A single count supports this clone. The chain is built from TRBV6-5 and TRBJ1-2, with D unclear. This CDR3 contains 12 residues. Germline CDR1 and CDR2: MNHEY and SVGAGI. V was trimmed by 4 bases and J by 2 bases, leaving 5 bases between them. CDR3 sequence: CASSSGNYGYTF. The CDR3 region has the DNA TGTGCCAGCAGTTCCGGAAACTATGGCTACACCTTC.

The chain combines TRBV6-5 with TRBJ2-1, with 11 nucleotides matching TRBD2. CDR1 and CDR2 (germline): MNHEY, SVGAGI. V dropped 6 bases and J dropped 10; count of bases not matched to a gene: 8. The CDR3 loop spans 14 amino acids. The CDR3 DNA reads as TGTGCCAGCAGGTTTAGCGGGGGGGCTGGGGAGCAGTTCTTC. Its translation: CASRFSGGAGEQFF.

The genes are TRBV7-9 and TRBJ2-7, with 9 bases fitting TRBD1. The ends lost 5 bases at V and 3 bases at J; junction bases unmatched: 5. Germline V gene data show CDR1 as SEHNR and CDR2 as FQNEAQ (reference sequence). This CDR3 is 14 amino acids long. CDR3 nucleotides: TGTGCCAGCAGCCAGGGACAGGGCCTCTACGAGCAGTACTTC. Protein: CASSQGQGLYEQYF. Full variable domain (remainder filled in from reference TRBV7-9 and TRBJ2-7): DTGVSQNPRHKITKRGQNVTFRCDPISEHNRLYWYRQTLGQGPEFLTYFQNEAQLEKSRLLSDRFSAERPKGSFSTLEIQRTEQGDSAMYLCASSQGQGLYEQYFGPGTRLTVT.

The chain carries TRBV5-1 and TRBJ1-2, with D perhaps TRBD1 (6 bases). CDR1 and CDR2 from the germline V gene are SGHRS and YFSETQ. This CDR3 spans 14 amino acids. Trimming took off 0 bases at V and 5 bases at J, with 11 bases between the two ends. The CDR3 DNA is TGCGCCAGCAGCTTGGGGACAGATTTATATGGCTACACCTTC. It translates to CASSLGTDLYGYTF.

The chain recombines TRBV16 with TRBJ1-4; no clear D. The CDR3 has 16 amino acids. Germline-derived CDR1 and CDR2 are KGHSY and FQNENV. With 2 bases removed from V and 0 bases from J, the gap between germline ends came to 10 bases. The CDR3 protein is CASSQDQYTTNEKLFF. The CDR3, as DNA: TGTGCCAGCAGCCAAGACCAGTATACAACTAATGAAAAACTGTTTTTT.

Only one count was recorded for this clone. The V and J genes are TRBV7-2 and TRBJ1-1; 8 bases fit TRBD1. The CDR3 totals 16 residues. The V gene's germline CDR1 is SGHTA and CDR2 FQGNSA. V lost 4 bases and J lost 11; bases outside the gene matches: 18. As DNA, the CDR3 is TGTGCCAGCAGCTCCGACCTAATCAGGGGGCGATTGGATGCTTTCTTT. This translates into CASSSDLIRGRLDAFF.

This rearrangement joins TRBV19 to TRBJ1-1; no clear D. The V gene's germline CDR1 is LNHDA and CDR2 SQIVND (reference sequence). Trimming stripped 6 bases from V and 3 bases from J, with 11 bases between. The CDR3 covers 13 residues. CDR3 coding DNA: TGTGCCAGTAGGTCTTGGGGAGACACTGAAGCTTTCTTT. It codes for CASRSWGDTEAFF.

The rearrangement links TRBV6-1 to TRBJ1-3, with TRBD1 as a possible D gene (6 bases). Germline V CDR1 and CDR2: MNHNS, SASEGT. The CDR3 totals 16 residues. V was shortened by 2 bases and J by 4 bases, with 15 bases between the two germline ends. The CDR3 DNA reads TGTGCCAGCAGTGAAAACCCGGGGGCAGGGGGAAACACCATATATTTT. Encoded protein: CASSENPGAGGNTIYF.

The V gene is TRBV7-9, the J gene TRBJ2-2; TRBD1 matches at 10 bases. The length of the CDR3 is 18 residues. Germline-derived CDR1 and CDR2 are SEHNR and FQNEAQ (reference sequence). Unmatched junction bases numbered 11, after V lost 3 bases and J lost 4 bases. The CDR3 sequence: CASSLPRGQGRVTGELFF. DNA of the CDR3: TGTGCCAGCAGCTTGCCGAGGGGACAGGGGCGGGTCACCGGGGAGCTGTTTTTT.

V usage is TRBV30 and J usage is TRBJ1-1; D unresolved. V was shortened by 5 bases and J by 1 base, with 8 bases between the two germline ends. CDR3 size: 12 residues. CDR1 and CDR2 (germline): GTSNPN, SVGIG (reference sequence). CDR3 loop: CAWQDPNTEAFF. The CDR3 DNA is TGTGCCTGGCAGGACCCGAACACTGAAGCTTTCTTT.

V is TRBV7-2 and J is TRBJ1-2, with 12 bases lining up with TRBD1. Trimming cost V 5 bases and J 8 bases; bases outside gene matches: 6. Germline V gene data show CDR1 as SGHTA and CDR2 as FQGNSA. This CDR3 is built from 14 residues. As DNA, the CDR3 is TGTGCCAGCAGCCTCGGGACAGGGGGCTGGGGCTACACCTTC. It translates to CASSLGTGGWGYTF.

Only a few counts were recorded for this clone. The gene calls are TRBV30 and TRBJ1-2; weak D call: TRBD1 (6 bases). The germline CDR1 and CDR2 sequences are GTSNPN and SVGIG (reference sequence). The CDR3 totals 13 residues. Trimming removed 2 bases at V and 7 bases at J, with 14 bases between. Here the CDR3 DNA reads TGTGCCTGGAGTAGTGGGGGGGCGATTGGCTACACCTTC. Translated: CAWSSGGAIGYTF.

CDR3: CASSYSILEQYF. The CDR3 DNA reads TGTGCCAGCAGTTACTCGATTTTAGAGCAGTACTTC. The genes are TRBV6-2 or TRBV6-3 and TRBJ2-7, with no clear D. This CDR3 has 12 residues. With 0 bases removed from V and 7 bases from J, the gap between germline ends came to 7 bases. Per germline, CDR1 MNHEY and CDR2 SVGEGT.

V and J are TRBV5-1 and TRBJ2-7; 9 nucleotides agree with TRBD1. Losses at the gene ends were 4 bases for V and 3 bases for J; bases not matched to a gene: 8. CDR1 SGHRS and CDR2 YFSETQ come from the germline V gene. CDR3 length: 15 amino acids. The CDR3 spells CASSRTRDRDYEQYF. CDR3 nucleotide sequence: TGCGCCAGCAGCCGGACCCGGGACAGGGACTACGAGCAGTACTTC.

Written as DNA, the CDR3 is TGTGCCAGCAGCTTGACAGGGGGCCAAGAGACCCAGTACTTC. Encoded protein: CASSLTGGQETQYF. This chain uses TRBV7-2 with TRBJ2-5; 9 bases fit TRBD1. CDR3 length: 14 residues. Trimming removed 3 bases from V and 1 base from J; junction bases left unmatched: 0. Per germline, CDR1 SGHTA and CDR2 FQGNSA.

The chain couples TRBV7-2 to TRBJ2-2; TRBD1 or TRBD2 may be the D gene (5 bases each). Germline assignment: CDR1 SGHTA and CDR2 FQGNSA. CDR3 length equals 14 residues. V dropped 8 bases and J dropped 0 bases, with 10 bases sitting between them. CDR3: CASQGRTNTGELFF. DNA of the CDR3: TGTGCCAGCCAGGGACGGACGAACACCGGGGAGCTGTTTTTT.